Given below is one T cell receptor (beta chain) in context. This clonotype appeared many times. Its antigen is still unknown. No base quality values were provided; no much bigger clone lies one nucleotide off. V lost 2 bases and J lost 0 bases; the stretch between them is 7 bases long. CDR1 and CDR2 are read off the germline V gene as SGHTA and FQGNSA. Inclusive of the bounding cysteine and phenylalanine, the CDR3 is 14 residues long. Left in the record is the CDR3 DNA by itself, 42 bases read in frame from the first base. These data originate in a study of response to subunit inactivated influenza vaccine (dated by TCRdb to between 2018 and 2020). General notes on the study: Deep quantitative T cell receptor repertoire profiling was used in the study to track responses to a trivalent subunit inactivated influenza vaccine.

Study-wide findings and limitations: According to the authors, only a limited number of new T cells may be recruited by each seasonal influenza vaccination.

The library was made by RT-PCR. Sequencing was carried out with an Illumina HiSeq 2500. TCRdb reanalyzed the raw reads on its own, using fastp at Q25 for trimming and MiXCR for clone calling, and kept in-frame beta chains. All rows with the same CDR3 protein become a single entry with the most common DNA and genes. Here the sample has approximately 700,000 distinct CDR3 sequences; 14% occur a single time. The top ten constitute 5.5% to 7% of the sample. The clonotype comes from a man aged 45 to 65 who received an inactivated influenza vaccine. Donor details come from another sample of the same person, matched by shared clones. Specimen: PBMCs from blood, collected around 15 days before vaccination. The chain is made from TRBV7-2 and TRBJ1-1; the D gene is unclear. The CDR3 protein sequence reads: CASSLNRMNTEAFF. The DNA sequence is TGTGCCAGCAGCTTAAACAGAATGAACACTGAAGCTTTCTTT.